Sequencing of this T cell receptor beta chain was carried out in a study of cytomegalovirus exposure and HLA in healthy donors. Turning to the study itself: Some 200 million T cells yielded roughly 120 million unique TCR beta sequences, as an earlier analysis found.

Study outcomes and limitations: DRB1 had the most TCR associations and HLA-C the fewest, a later analysis found, with rates varying by HLA locus. Most subjects' HLA-A and HLA-B alleles were reportedly predicted from TCR beta sequences.

Comment on this clone: Its specificity is unknown.

The PCR made use of 60 Vbeta and 13 Jbeta primers. Assay: immunoSEQ multiplex PCR; the TCRdb copy retains only in-frame clones and omits some. The sample's table shows tens of thousands of clones. The source of this sequence is a man in his fifties or sixties in good health and CMV-seronegative. The sample consisted of PBMCs.

The CDR3: CASSLGDRGNEKLFF. The DNA of the CDR3 is TGTGCCAGCAGTTTAGGGGACAGGGGGAATGAAAAACTGTTTTTT. The genes are TRBV28 and TRBJ1-4, with TRBD1 matching over 11 bases. CDR1 MDHEN and CDR2 SYDVKM come from the germline V gene. The CDR3 is 15 amino acids. V shed 2 bases, J shed 5 bases, and the junction held 1 base outside the gene matches.